This T cell receptor (beta chain) was profiled in a study of PD-1 blockade in classical Hodgkin lymphoma. Study-wide findings and caveats: According to reports, newly diagnosed patients had lower baseline TCR diversity than healthy donors, and relapsed/refractory patients had lower baseline TCR diversity still. Lower baseline TCR diversity marked trial partial responders and progressors.

Each and every patient relapsed after autologous stem cell transplantation, and patients got differing brentuximab vedotin exposure. The assay was immunoSEQ multiplex PCR, and TCRdb's table has in-frame clones only and misses some. There are some 100,000 clones in the sample; about 89% occur only once, and under 8.5% lies in the top ten. V was pared by 3 bases and J by 11 bases, with 23 bases between. In germline, CDR1 is SGHRS, CDR2 YFSETQ. CDR3 length equals 15 residues. As to this clone: What it binds is unknown.

The material was peripheral blood mononuclear cells (PBMCs), obtained before the second cycle of nivolumab. The receptor comes from a human donor with classical Hodgkin lymphoma. The chain employs TRBV5-1 and TRBJ1-1; D may be TRBD1 (6 bases). The CDR3 sequence: CASSWNPVQGTLAFF. CDR3 DNA sequence: TGCGCCAGCAGCTGGAATCCCGTACAGGGAACGCTCGCTTTCTTT.